The source of this TCR beta chain is a study of CD8 T cells in ankylosing spondylitis. Findings and caveats of the study: Characteristic, it appeared, of ankylosing spondylitis blood was a TCR beta motif of seven or eight highly homologous variants.

Germline values: CDR1 SGHRS, CDR2 YFSETQ. The CDR3 spans 15 residues. V lost 5 bases to trimming and J lost 9 bases; unmatched junction nucleotides: 10. TCRdb ran MiXCR on the 5' RACE reads and lists one entry per CDR3 protein. The table has 400,000 or so distinct CDR3 sequences, about 25% seen once; the top ten hold approximately 1%. On this clonotype: Its antigen is unidentified.

Sample: blood, either unsorted or a sorted T cell fraction (not recorded which). The receptor was isolated from a male donor with ankylosing spondylitis. The rearrangement links TRBV5-1 to TRBJ2-1; 11 bases agree with TRBD2. CDR3 in DNA: TGCGCCAGCAGTAGTACTAGCGGGAGTGTTGTTGAGCAGTTCTTC. Amino acids: CASSSTSGSVVEQFF. Combining the CDR3 with reference TRBV5-1 and TRBJ2-1 gives the whole variable domain KAGVTQTPRYLIKTRGQQVTLSCSPISGHRSVSWYQQTPGQGLQFLFEYFSETQRNKGNFPGRFSGRQFSNSRSEMNVSTLELGDSALYLCASSSTSGSVVEQFFGPGTRLTVL.